This TCR beta chain stems from a study of T cell changes during pregnancy in multiple sclerosis. Method: immunoSEQ multiplex PCR; TCRdb's copy keeps in-frame clones and lacks some. The sample has around 92,000 clones; around 93% are singletons. This CDR3 has 14 residues. The V gene's germline CDR1 is SGDLS and CDR2 YYNGEE. V lost 2 bases and J 8 bases, leaving 14 bases between the germline ends. The TCR originated in a female donor with multiple sclerosis, enrolled in a pregnancy study. Sequenced material: peripheral blood, taken in the third trimester of pregnancy. The J gene is TRBJ2-1, the V gene TRBV9; D gene ambiguous. The CDR3 bases are TGTGCCAGCAGCGTGAGTCCCTTGGTGGATGAGCAGTTCTTC. Translated, it gives CASSVSPLVDEQFF.